A single sample gave rise to the 11 T cell receptor beta chains below, sequenced in a study of T cells in Graves' hyperthyroidism and ophthalmopathy. The source material, RNA transcripts, was used to amplify TCR beta CDR3 regions. HTBI primers were the set used in a first-round RT-PCR of the TCR CDR3. TCRdb re-called the multiplex PCR reads through MiXCR, storing one row per CDR3 protein. The data show about 680,000 distinct CDR3 sequences, 35% seen once. Sequenced material: blood. The source of these receptors is a middle-aged woman with Graves' hyperthyroidism.

The chain carries TRBV6-1 and TRBJ2-2; unclear D gene. Germline V gene lookup returns CDR1 MNHNS and CDR2 SASEGT. This CDR3 has 18 residues. V was pared by 0 bases and J by 0 bases, with 14 bases between. The CDR3 DNA follows: TGTGCCAGCAGTGAAGCGTCCGCCCTTGAGGCGAACACCGGGGAGCTGTTTTTT. Translation gives CASSEASALEANTGELFF.

The table lists this clonotype with many counts. The chain links TRBV9 to TRBJ1-3; weak D call: TRBD1 (5 bases). CDR1 and CDR2 from the germline V gene are SGDLS and YYNGEE. The V end was cut by 0 bases, the J end by 0 bases, with 7 bases between. The CDR3 runs 15 residues. CDR3 sequence reads: CASSVEGTSGNTIYF. The CDR3 nucleotides read TGTGCCAGCAGCGTAGAAGGGACCTCTGGAAACACCATATATTTT.

In this sample, this clonotype turned up many times. V usage is TRBV5-5 and J usage is TRBJ1-5, with 10 nucleotides matching TRBD1. The length of the CDR3 is 17 residues. Germline V gene sequence: CDR1 SGHKS, CDR2 YYEKEE (reference sequence). Germline trimming cut 3 bases from V and 2 bases from J; bases unmatched to any gene: 8. This CDR3 is CASSYLGGQGGNQPQHF. The DNA for the CDR3 is TGTGCCAGCAGCTACCTCGGAGGACAGGGGGGCAATCAGCCCCAGCATTTT.

Note on this clonotype: Since a much larger clone is just one base distant, this may be a read error. V is TRBV7-9 and J is TRBJ1-1, with unresolved D. There are 13 residues in the CDR3. CDR1 SEHNR and CDR2 FQNEAQ come from the germline V gene (reference sequence). The CDR3 region has the DNA TGTGCCAGCGGCTTCTACGTCGAGGCTGAAGCTTTCTTT. Residues: CASGFYVEAEAFF. Looking up the rest from reference TRBV7-9 and TRBJ1-1 gives the full variable domain: DTGVSQNPRHKITKRGQNVTFRCDPISEHNRLYWYRQTLGQGPEFLTYFQNEAQLEKSRLLSDRFSAERPKGSFSTLEIQRTEQGDSAMYLCASGFYVEAEAFFGQGTRLTVV.

This clonotype has just a few counts. The rearrangement uses TRBV2 and TRBJ2-1; 9 bases are shared with TRBD1. The CDR3 totals 15 residues. The V gene's germline CDR1 is SNHLY and CDR2 FYNNEI. V shed 6 bases, J shed 4 bases, and the junction held 7 bases outside the gene matches. CDR3 sequence (DNA): TGTGCCAGCAGCCCCGGGACAGGGTCGTACAATGAGCAGTTCTTC. Encoded protein: CASSPGTGSYNEQFF.

J is TRBJ2-6 and V is TRBV7-8; 12 bases are a match to TRBD1. The germline CDR1 and CDR2 sequences are SGHVS and FQNEAQ. The J segment lost 1 base and the V segment lost 7 bases, leaving 8 bases of the junction unmatched. The CDR3 spans 18 residues. The CDR3 loop reads CASTKPGQGASGANVLTF. The CDR3 bases are TGTGCCAGCACCAAACCGGGACAGGGGGCGTCTGGGGCCAACGTCCTGACTTTC.

This clonotype appeared a few times. The chain couples TRBV7-2 to TRBJ1-4; 7 nucleotides align to TRBD1. The CDR3 spans 16 residues. Germline V CDR1 and CDR2: SGHTA, FQGNSA. The V gene end was trimmed by 0 bases and the J gene end by 4 bases; junction bases not matched to a gene: 5. The CDR3 DNA reads TGTGCCAGCAGCTTAGCTTGGGGACAGATTAATGAAAAACTGTTTTTT. Amino acids: CASSLAWGQINEKLFF.

This clonotype was recorded a few times. The chain is built from TRBV10-2 and TRBJ2-7; 8 positions agree with TRBD1. The CDR3 has 14 residues. Germline V gene sequence: CDR1 WSHSY, CDR2 SAAADI. V dropped 6 bases and J dropped 4; count of bases not matched to a gene: 8. DNA of the CDR3: TGCGCCAGCAGAAACAGGGGGTCCGGTTACGAGCAGTACTTC. It is translated as CASRNRGSGYEQYF.

This clonotype was seen just once. The rearrangement uses TRBV4-1 and TRBJ1-6, with D unclear. Germline V gene lookup returns CDR1 MGHRA and CDR2 YSYEKL. V lost 3 bases to trimming and J lost 6 bases, with 9 bases between them. CDR3 size: 14 residues. The CDR3 spells CASSQLLINSPLHF. CDR3 nucleotide sequence: TGCGCCAGCAGCCAGTTACTGATTAATTCACCCCTCCACTTT.

The chain joins TRBV7-9 to TRBJ2-5, with D possibly matching TRBD2 (6 bases). This CDR3 is built from 16 residues. V was clipped by 6 bases and J by 0 bases, with 17 bases between them. Germline CDR1 SEHNR, CDR2 FQNEAQ (reference sequence). The DNA of the CDR3 is TGTGCCAGCAGAGGTTTGCGGGGCGATTACCAAGAGACCCAGTACTTC. Protein product: CASRGLRGDYQETQYF.

The sample holds a few counts of this clonotype. The chain employs TRBV5-1 and TRBJ1-5; a possible D gene is TRBD1 (5 bases). The CDR3 covers 17 residues. V lost 0 bases and J lost 3, with 16 bases in between. Germline V lookup: CDR1 SGHRS, CDR2 YFSETQ. The CDR3 nucleotides are TGCGCCAGCAGCTTGGCCCCCCACGGGACTCTCAATCAGCCCCAGCATTTT. Protein: CASSLAPHGTLNQPQHF.